This T cell receptor (beta chain) stems from a study of control samples from healthy donors and cancer patients. TCRdb's copy holds only in-frame clones and misses some; the assay was immunoSEQ multiplex PCR. Among 100,000 to 150,000 clones listed, approximately 94% were seen once. Germline CDR1 is SGDLS and CDR2 is YYNGEE. CDR3 length equals 16 residues. V was pared by 4 bases and J by 4 bases, with 5 bases of the junction left unmatched. The receptor comes from a man in his fifties or sixties with head and neck cancer. The chain uses TRBV9 and TRBJ2-1; 13 bases agree with TRBD2. The material sequenced was PBMCs. As DNA, the CDR3 is TGTGCCAGCAGCCCGTCGACTAGCGGGGGGTACAATGAGCAGTTCTTC. Translating gives CASSPSTSGGYNEQFF. The full variable domain, rest sourced from reference TRBV9 and TRBJ2-1, is DSGVTQTPKHLITATGQRVTLRCSPRSGDLSVYWYQQSLDQGLQFLIQYYNGEERAKGNILERFSAQQFPDLHSELNLSSLELGDSALYFCASSPSTSGGYNEQFFGPGTRLTVL.